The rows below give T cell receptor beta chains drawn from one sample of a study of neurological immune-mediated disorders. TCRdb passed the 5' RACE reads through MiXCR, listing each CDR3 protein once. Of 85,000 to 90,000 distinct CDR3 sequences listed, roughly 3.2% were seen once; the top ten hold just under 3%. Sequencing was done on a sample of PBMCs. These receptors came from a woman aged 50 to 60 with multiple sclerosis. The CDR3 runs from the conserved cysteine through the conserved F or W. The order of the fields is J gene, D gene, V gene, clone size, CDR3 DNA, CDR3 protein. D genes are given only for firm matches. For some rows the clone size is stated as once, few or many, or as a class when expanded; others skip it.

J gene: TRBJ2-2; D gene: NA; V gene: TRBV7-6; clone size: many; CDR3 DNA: TGTGCCAGCAGCCAGGGGAGGGAGCTGTTTTTT; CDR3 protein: CASSQGRELFF
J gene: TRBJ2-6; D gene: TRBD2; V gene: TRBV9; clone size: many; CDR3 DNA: TGTGCCAGCAGCGTAACGTGGCTAGCGGGGGGCCCTGGGGCCAACGTCCTGACTTTC; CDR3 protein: CASSVTWLAGGPGANVLTF
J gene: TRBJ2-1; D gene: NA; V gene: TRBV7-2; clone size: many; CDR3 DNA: TGTGCCAGCAGCTTAGCGGGTGTTCGCAATGAGCAGTTCTTC; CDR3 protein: CASSLAGVRNEQFF
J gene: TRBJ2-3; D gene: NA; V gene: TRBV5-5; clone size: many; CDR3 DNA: TGTGCCAGCAGCTTGGAAGGAGGGAATACGCAGTATTTT; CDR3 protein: CASSLEGGNTQYF
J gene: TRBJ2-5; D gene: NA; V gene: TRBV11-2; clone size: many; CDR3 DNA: TGTGCCAGCAGCGCCCAACTCGGAGCCCAAGAGACCCAGTACTTC; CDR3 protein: CASSAQLGAQETQYF
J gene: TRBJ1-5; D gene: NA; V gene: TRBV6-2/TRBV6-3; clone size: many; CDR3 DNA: TGTGCCAGCACCAACGGGGGGACCAATCAGCCCCAGCATTTT; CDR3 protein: CASTNGGTNQPQHF
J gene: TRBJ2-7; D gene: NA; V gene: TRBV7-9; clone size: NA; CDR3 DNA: TGTGACAGCAGCTGGAAGGAATACGGGCAGTACTTC; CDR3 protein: CDSSWKEYGQYF
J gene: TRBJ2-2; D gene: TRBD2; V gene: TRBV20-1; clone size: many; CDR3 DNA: TGCAGTGCTTTAACTAGCGGGGGTTCCGGGGAGCTGTTTTTT; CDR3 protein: CSALTSGGSGELFF
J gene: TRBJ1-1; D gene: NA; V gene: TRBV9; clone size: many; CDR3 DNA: TGTGCCAGCAGCGTAGTAGTTTGGAGGGACGGGGCCACTGAAGCTTTCTTT; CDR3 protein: CASSVVVWRDGATEAFF
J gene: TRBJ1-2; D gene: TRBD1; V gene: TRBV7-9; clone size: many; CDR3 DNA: TGTGCCAGCCGACCACTAGACAGGGGGAGTGGCTACACCTTC; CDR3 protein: CASRPLDRGSGYTF
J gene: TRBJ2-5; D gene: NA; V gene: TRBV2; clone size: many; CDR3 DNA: TGTGCCAGCAGTCTCGGGGTACAAGAGACCCAGTACTTC; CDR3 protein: CASSLGVQETQYF
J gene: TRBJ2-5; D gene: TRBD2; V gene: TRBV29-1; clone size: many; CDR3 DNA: TGCAGCGTCCGACTAGCGGGGGAGACCCAGTACTTC; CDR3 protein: CSVRLAGETQYF
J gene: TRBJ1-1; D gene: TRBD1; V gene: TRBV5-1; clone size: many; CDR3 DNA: TGCGCCAGCAGCTTTAGGCAGGGGGCTGCTGAAGCTTTCTTT; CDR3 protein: CASSFRQGAAEAFF